These 15 T cell receptor beta chains were sequenced from one sample in a study of Ad26.COV2.S vaccination and SARS-CoV-2 variants. Indicated treatment: some 20 received Ad26.COV2.S at low or high dose, single or two shots; about 5 received placebo; per-sample allocation not given. Sampling happened 63 days after the first vaccine or placebo injection. This table comes from immunoSEQ multiplex PCR, and its TCRdb copy is limited to in-frame clones, with some not included. The repertoire holds about 370,000 clones, approximately 91% seen once, with around 1.8% in the top ten. This specimen was peripheral blood, taken in a trial of Ad26.COV2.S vaccine versus placebo. All receptors derive from a person between 18 and 59 years old who received the Ad26.COV2.S COVID-19 vaccine or a placebo.

Worth noting for this clone: The junction shows a germline mismatch at one end, possibly a read error. The chain employs TRBV7-9 and TRBJ2-5; the D is unclear. CDR1 is SEHNR and CDR2 is FQNEAQ in the germline V gene (reference sequence). The CDR3 is 14 amino acids. DNA of the CDR3: TGTGCCAGCAGCTTAGAAATCGCGACCCCGAATCACGACTTC. It specifies CASSLEIATPNHDF.

The CDR3 sequence: CASSGQAGTYEQYF. The CDR3 nucleotides are TGTGCCAGCAGCGGACAAGCAGGAACCTACGAGCAGTACTTC. The J gene is TRBJ2-7, the V gene TRBV7-9; maybe TRBD1 (5 bases). CDR3 length: 14 amino acids. V gave up 5 bases and J gave up 2 bases, with 13 bases separating them. Germline V gene data show CDR1 as SEHNR and CDR2 as FQNEAQ (reference sequence).

The rearrangement links TRBV5-4 to TRBJ2-3; tentatively, D is TRBD2 (6 bases). Germline values: CDR1 SGHNT, CDR2 YYREEE (reference sequence). This CDR3 comprises 15 residues. Trimming left V 2 bases short and J 2 bases short, with 12 bases between. CDR3 bases: TGTGCCAGCAGCTTCGTGGGGGGATACACAGATACGCAGTATTTT. The encoded protein is CASSFVGGYTDTQYF.

The rearrangement links TRBV30 to TRBJ2-3; D is undetermined. There are 14 residues in the CDR3. V was clipped by 4 bases and J by 0 bases, with 11 bases between them. Germline CDR1 and CDR2: GTSNPN and SVGIG (reference sequence). CDR3 amino acids: CAWTFDSSTDTQYF. CDR3 DNA: TGTGCCTGGACTTTTGACTCAAGCACAGATACGCAGTATTTT.

This clone was counted between two and nine times. This chain links TRBV5-8 with TRBJ2-5; 7 positions agree with TRBD1. The trim removed 0 bases at V and 4 bases at J, leaving 6 bases unmatched. CDR1 is SGHTS and CDR2 is YDEGEE in the germline V gene. This CDR3 region has 15 residues. The CDR3 loop is CASSLAGQRPETQYF. For the CDR3, the DNA is TGTGCCAGCAGCTTGGCGGGACAGAGGCCAGAGACCCAGTACTTC.

The J gene is TRBJ2-1, the V gene TRBV19; no clear D. The CDR3 consists of 16 residues. Trimming took off 3 bases at V and 1 base at J, with 13 bases between the two ends. Per germline, CDR1 LNHDA and CDR2 SQIVND (reference sequence). As DNA, the CDR3 is TGTGCCAGTAGTATTTCCCTTTCCCTTTCCTACAATGAGCAGTTCTTC. Its translation: CASSISLSLSYNEQFF. Together with reference TRBV19 and TRBJ2-1, the CDR3 gives the full variable domain: DGGITQSPKYLFRKEGQNVTLSCEQNLNHDAMYWYRQDPGQGLRLIYYSQIVNDFQKGDIAEGYSVSREKKESFPLTVTSAQKNPTAFYLCASSISLSLSYNEQFFGPGTRLTVL.

The chain combines TRBV10-3 with TRBJ2-7, with a weak D call TRBD2 (5 bases). There are 15 residues in the CDR3. V lost 11 bases, J lost 2 bases, and 22 bases lay in between. Germline V gene sequence: CDR1 ENHRY, CDR2 SYGVKD. The CDR3 sequence: CASRGKATEAYEQYF. CDR3 DNA: TGTGCCTCCCGAGGGAAGGCGACGGAAGCCTACGAGCAGTACTTC.

The chain is built from TRBV5-1 and TRBJ1-4; no clear D. The CDR3 loop spans 14 amino acids. The germline V gene encodes CDR1 SGHRS and CDR2 YFSETQ. Trimming took off 4 bases at V and 2 bases at J, with 9 bases between the two ends. The CDR3 region has the DNA TGCGCCAGCAGCGTGGGCCCGACTAATGAAAAACTGTTTTTT. It is translated as CASSVGPTNEKLFF.

This chain joins TRBV5-1 and TRBJ1-6; weak D call: TRBD1 (5 bases). The V end was cut by 4 bases, the J end by 3 bases, with 14 bases between. In germline, CDR1 is SGHRS, CDR2 YFSETQ. CDR3 length equals 16 residues. CDR3 residues: CASSLDSAGYNSPLHF. The CDR3, as DNA: TGCGCCAGCAGCCTTGACAGCGCGGGCTATAATTCACCCCTCCACTTT. Based on the CDR3 plus reference TRBV5-1 and TRBJ1-6, the full variable domain is KAGVTQTPRYLIKTRGQQVTLSCSPISGHRSVSWYQQTPGQGLQFLFEYFSETQRNKGNFPGRFSGRQFSNSRSEMNVSTLELGDSALYLCASSLDSAGYNSPLHFGNGTRLTVT.

The genes are TRBV19 and TRBJ2-2; maybe TRBD1 (6 bases). Germline lookup yields CDR1 LNHDA and CDR2 SQIVND (reference sequence). The CDR3 is 16 amino acids. Trimming left V 2 bases short and J 5 bases short, with 15 bases between. CDR3 protein: CASSILSGGGTGELFF. The CDR3 DNA is TGTGCCAGTAGTATATTATCTGGGGGCGGTACCGGGGAGCTGTTTTTT.

This chain joins TRBV28 and TRBJ2-1; 8 bases match TRBD2. The germline CDR1 and CDR2 sequences are MDHEN and SYDVKM. With 3 bases clipped from V and 14 bases from J, the junction kept 6 bases outside the gene matches. This CDR3 spans 12 amino acids. This CDR3 is CASSLGGRKEFF. The DNA for the CDR3 is TGTGCCAGCAGTTTGGGCGGGAGGAAGGAGTTCTTC.

This clone showed up just a few times. This chain joins TRBV5-4 and TRBJ2-1, with D tentatively TRBD1 (6 bases). The germline V gene encodes CDR1 SGHNT and CDR2 YYREEE (reference sequence). Trimming took off 0 bases at V and 7 bases at J, with 14 bases between the two ends. The length of the CDR3 is 15 residues. CDR3 in DNA: TGTGCCAGCAGCTTGGTAGGGAAAAGGGGGAATGAGCAGTTCTTC. As protein: CASSLVGKRGNEQFF. Complete variable domain (other parts from reference TRBV5-4 and TRBJ2-1): ETGVTQSPTHLIKTRGQQVTLRCSSQSGHNTVSWYQQALGQGPQFIFQYYREEENGRGNFPPRFSGLQFPNYSSELNVNALELDDSALYLCASSLVGKRGNEQFFGPGTRLTVL.

This clone was detected once. This chain connects TRBV5-4 to TRBJ2-4, with D unresolved. The CDR3 covers 13 residues. In germline, CDR1 is SGHNT, CDR2 YYREEE (reference sequence). The germline V and J ends were trimmed by 4 bases and 5 bases, with 10 bases remaining between them. CDR3 sequence: CASSPAAENIQYF. In nucleotides, the CDR3 is TGTGCCAGCAGCCCCGCGGCGGAAAACATTCAGTACTTC.

This clone came up once. The V gene is TRBV11-3, the J gene TRBJ1-3; the D gene is possibly TRBD1 (5 bases). V dropped 5 bases and J dropped 2 bases, with 13 bases sitting between them. Germline values: CDR1 SGHNT, CDR2 YENEEA. The length of the CDR3 is 15 residues. The CDR3 loop is CASSPFRGPGNTIYF. The CDR3 DNA is TGTGCCAGCAGCCCCTTCCGGGGCCCTGGAAACACCATATATTTT.

The V and J genes are TRBV29-1 and TRBJ2-1, with unresolved D. CDR3 length: 14 residues. Trimming left V 7 bases short and J 7 bases short, with 20 bases between. CDR1 is SQVTM, CDR2 ANQGSEA, per germline. Here the CDR3 reads CSGLGIRSVNEQFF. The DNA of the CDR3 is TGCAGCGGGTTGGGGATTCGCTCCGTGAATGAGCAGTTCTTC.